Presented here are 32 T cell receptor beta chains from one specimen sequenced in a study of cytomegalovirus exposure and HLA in healthy donors. PCR involved 60 Vbeta and 13 Jbeta primers. Some clones are missing from TCRdb's copy, which holds only in-frame ones; the method was immunoSEQ multiplex PCR. The repertoire includes about 120,000 clones, around 76% of them detected once, and around 12% sits in the top ten. Sequencing was carried out using PBMCs. These receptors were obtained from a middle-aged woman in good health and CMV-seropositive.

This chain links TRBV7-9 with TRBJ1-4; 11 nucleotides line up with TRBD1. V lost 5 bases to trimming and J lost 5 bases; unmatched junction nucleotides: 7. CDR3 length equals 16 residues. Germline V gene sequence: CDR1 SEHNR, CDR2 FQNEAQ (reference sequence). The CDR3 loop reads CASSPGQGERNEKLFF. The DNA for the CDR3 is TGTGCCAGCAGCCCGGGACAGGGGGAACGGAATGAAAAACTGTTTTTT.

This clone is a singleton in its sample. V and J are TRBV2 and TRBJ1-5; D is unclear. The CDR3 covers 14 residues. V lost 6 bases, J lost 3 bases, and 12 bases lay in between. The germline CDR1 and CDR2 sequences are SNHLY and FYNNEI. The chain's CDR3 is CASRLTTLNQPQHF. In DNA form, the CDR3 reads TGTGCCAGCAGGCTGACAACTCTCAATCAGCCCCAGCATTTT.

The V call is TRBV5-6, the J call TRBJ1-3; a possible D gene is TRBD1 (6 bases). The CDR3 is 16 amino acids. Trimming took 4 bases from V and 0 from J, leaving 14 bases between them. CDR1 is SGHDT and CDR2 is YYEEEE in the germline V gene. The CDR3: CASSPNDRYSGNTIYF. The CDR3 coding sequence is TGTGCCAGCAGCCCGAATGACAGGTACTCTGGAAACACCATATATTTT.

V and J are TRBV6-1 and TRBJ1-5; 8 bases agree with TRBD1. V was pared by 3 bases and J by 5 bases, with 6 bases of the junction left unmatched. CDR1 and CDR2 from the germline V gene are MNHNS and SASEGT. There are 15 residues in the CDR3. In DNA form, the CDR3 reads TGTGCCAGCAGTGAGGTCGACAGGGGTTATCAGCCCCAGCATTTT. The encoded protein is CASSEVDRGYQPQHF.

V gene TRBV18 combines with J gene TRBJ1-1, with D possibly TRBD1 on 6 matching bases. CDR1 is KGHSH and CDR2 is LQKENI in the germline V gene. V lost 3 bases and J 7 bases, leaving 12 bases between the germline ends. The CDR3 extends over 13 amino acids. The CDR3 region has the DNA TGTGCCAGCTCACCCGGGCAGGGGATTGAAGCTTTCTTT. Protein sequence: CASSPGQGIEAFF.

In its sample, this clone was seen a few times. The chain combines TRBV10-3 with TRBJ2-7, with 10 nucleotides matching TRBD1. With 2 bases clipped from V and 7 bases from J, the junction kept 2 bases outside the gene matches. There are 13 residues in the CDR3. CDR1 and CDR2 (germline): ENHRY, SYGVKD. CDR3 nucleotide sequence: TGTGCCATCAGTGAGCCGGGACAGGGGGAGCAGTACTTC. As protein: CAISEPGQGEQYF.

The CDR3 protein is CASSLPGDAKNIQYF. CDR3 bases: TGTGCCAGCAGCTTACCAGGGGACGCCAAAAACATTCAGTACTTC. The chain links TRBV5-6 to TRBJ2-4; tentative D call: TRBD1 (6 bases). Germline V gene lookup returns CDR1 SGHDT and CDR2 YYEEEE. This CDR3 comprises 15 residues. The V end lost 2 bases, the J end lost 1 base, and 10 bases lay between the germline ends.

This clone has just a few counts. V usage is TRBV13 and J usage is TRBJ2-5; 9 positions agree with TRBD1. The trim removed 4 bases at V and 1 base at J, leaving 4 bases unmatched. Germline lookup yields CDR1 PRHDT and CDR2 FYEKMQ (reference sequence). CDR3 length: 15 residues. CDR3 nucleotide sequence: TGTGCCAGCAGCTCCCGGGACAGGGCCCAAGAGACCCAGTACTTC. Translation gives CASSSRDRAQETQYF.

The chain is built from TRBV6-6 and TRBJ1-4, with 7 bases lining up with TRBD1. CDR3 size: 12 residues. The V and J ends lost 6 bases and 8 bases, in that order; junction bases with no gene match: 3. The V gene's germline CDR1 is MNHNY and CDR2 SVGAGI (reference sequence). The CDR3 protein is CASSWDSEKLFF. In nucleotides, the CDR3 is TGTGCCAGCAGCTGGGACAGCGAAAAACTGTTTTTT.

The chain is built from TRBV6-5 and TRBJ1-3, with 7 bases aligning to TRBD1. The CDR3 contains 16 residues. V trimming: 0 bases; J trimming: 4 bases; junction bases outside the gene matches: 6. Germline V CDR1 and CDR2: MNHEY, SVGAGI. The CDR3 nucleotides are TGTGCCAGCAGTTACTCGAGGGGGCGATCCGGAAACACCATATATTTT. Translating gives CASSYSRGRSGNTIYF.

J is TRBJ1-6 and V is TRBV6-5, with D perhaps matching TRBD1 (5 bases). Per germline, CDR1 MNHEY and CDR2 SVGAGI. V dropped 0 bases and J dropped 7 bases, with 13 bases sitting between them. The CDR3 totals 16 residues. CDR3 sequence reads: CASSYSLDTRNSPLHF. DNA of the CDR3: TGTGCCAGCAGTTACTCGCTGGACACTCGAAATTCACCCCTCCACTTT.

The J gene is TRBJ2-3, the V gene TRBV25-1; 8 bases map to TRBD1. The ends lost 3 bases at V and 4 bases at J; junction bases unmatched: 6. The CDR3 contains 15 residues. CDR1 and CDR2 (germline): MGHDK, SYGVNS. This CDR3 reads CASSDQGAVADTQYF. CDR3 sequence (DNA): TGTGCCAGCAGTGATCAGGGGGCGGTGGCAGATACGCAGTATTTT.

The rearrangement uses TRBV5-1 and TRBJ2-2; maybe TRBD1 (5 bases). The CDR3 sequence is 15 residues long. Germline lookup yields CDR1 SGHRS and CDR2 YFSETQ. Trimming shortened V by 5 bases and J by 3 bases, and 14 bases separated the two germline ends. CDR3 in DNA: TGCGCCAGCAGTTTCAGGACACCTTACACCGGGGAGCTGTTTTTT. Protein sequence: CASSFRTPYTGELFF.

The CDR3 here is CASKIGDTGELFF. The CDR3 bases are TGTGCCAGCAAGATAGGAGACACCGGGGAGCTGTTTTTT. V gene TRBV6-5 combines with J gene TRBJ2-2; no clear D gene. Germline V lookup: CDR1 MNHEY, CDR2 SVGAGI. With 7 bases removed from V and 3 bases from J, the gap between germline ends came to 9 bases. The CDR3 contains 13 residues.

This clone was counted a single time. This chain links TRBV10-3 with TRBJ1-1; TRBD1 is a possible D gene (6 bases). V was pared by 1 base and J by 2 bases, with 20 bases between. The CDR3 is 18 amino acids. CDR1 ENHRY and CDR2 SYGVKD come from the germline V gene. The CDR3 is CAISELSPWQGPNTEAFF. The CDR3 nucleotides read TGTGCCATCAGTGAGTTGTCCCCTTGGCAGGGGCCAAACACTGAAGCTTTCTTT.

The chain has TRBV5-1 and TRBJ1-1, with D tentatively TRBD1 (5 bases). The CDR3 has 15 residues. The V and J ends lost 0 bases and 5 bases respectively, with 14 bases between them. CDR1 and CDR2 (germline): SGHRS, YFSETQ. In DNA form, the CDR3 reads TGCGCCAGCAGCTTGGGTCAGGGTGGAGTGACTGAAGCTTTCTTT. It codes for CASSLGQGGVTEAFF.

This chain connects TRBV5-4 to TRBJ2-1; 7 nucleotides align to TRBD1. This CDR3 contains 16 residues. J gave up 4 bases and V 7 bases, and 14 bases lay outside the gene matches. CDR1 SGHNT and CDR2 YYREEE come from the germline V gene (reference sequence). The CDR3 protein is CASERKGGNQYNEQFF. The CDR3 region has the DNA TGTGCCAGCGAGAGAAAAGGGGGCAACCAGTACAATGAGCAGTTCTTC.

Comments on this clone: One junction end disagrees with the germline gene, perhaps due to a read error. This sequence joins TRBV23-1 and TRBJ2-5, with a possible D match to TRBD1 (6 bases). TRBV23-1 has ORF status, its function being uncertain. This CDR3 contains 17 residues. The CDR3 loop reads CASSQPLGQKYQGTQYF. The CDR3 DNA reads as TGCGCCAGCAGTCAACCCTTAGGACAGAAGTACCAAGGGACCCAGTACTTC.

The chain joins TRBV5-1 to TRBJ1-2; D unclear. Germline V CDR1 and CDR2: SGHRS, YFSETQ. V was trimmed by 8 bases and J by 2 bases, leaving 13 bases between them. CDR3 length: 13 amino acids. In DNA form, the CDR3 reads TGCGCCAGTAGACTGGAGGGAAACTATGGCTACACCTTC. Residues: CASRLEGNYGYTF. The whole variable domain, remainder taken from reference TRBV5-1 and TRBJ1-2, is KAGVTQTPRYLIKTRGQQVTLSCSPISGHRSVSWYQQTPGQGLQFLFEYFSETQRNKGNFPGRFSGRQFSNSRSEMNVSTLELGDSALYLCASRLEGNYGYTFGSGTRLTVV.

With respect to this clone: Other DNA sequences within the sample encode an identical CDR3. The chain employs TRBV9 and TRBJ1-2; the match to TRBD1 covers 12 bases. Germline V gene data show CDR1 as SGDLS and CDR2 as YYNGEE. The CDR3 extends over 14 amino acids. V lost 3 bases, J lost 5 bases, and 2 bases stayed unmatched. The CDR3 DNA reads TGTGCCAGCAGCGAGGGACAGGGGGCTTATGGCTACACCTTC. This encodes CASSEGQGAYGYTF.

The DNA of the CDR3 is TGTGCCAGCAGCTTCTCACTAGCGGGGGGAGAGACCCAGTACTTC. It encodes CASSFSLAGGETQYF. The V gene is TRBV7-2, the J gene TRBJ2-5; TRBD2 matches at 12 bases. After removal of 3 bases from V and 4 bases from J, the junction contained 3 bases not matched to a gene. The CDR3 loop spans 15 amino acids. Germline values: CDR1 SGHTA, CDR2 FQGNSA.

The chain links TRBV5-6 to TRBJ1-3; TRBD1 agrees at 7 bases. Unmatched junction bases numbered 13, after V lost 4 bases and J lost 0 bases. The CDR3 has 18 amino acids. Per the germline V gene, CDR1 is SGHDT and CDR2 is YYEEEE. CDR3 in DNA: TGTGCCAGCAGCCGACCCCTTATCACAGGGGTCTCTGGAAACACCATATATTTT. It translates to CASSRPLITGVSGNTIYF.

The chain uses TRBV5-1 and TRBJ2-3; D gene ambiguous. The length of the CDR3 is 13 residues. V lost 2 bases and J 4 bases, leaving 8 bases between the germline ends. Germline V lookup: CDR1 SGHRS, CDR2 YFSETQ. The CDR3 region has the DNA TGCGCCAGCAGCTTCGATCGGTCAGATACGCAGTATTTT. It is translated as CASSFDRSDTQYF.

The chain combines TRBV4-1 with TRBJ1-5, with D unresolved. CDR3 length: 15 amino acids. Germline V gene lookup returns CDR1 MGHRA and CDR2 YSYEKL. Trimming cost V 2 bases and J 0 bases, with 8 bases left between them. The CDR3 DNA reads TGCGCCAGCAGCCAACACTTAGATAGCAATCAGCCCCAGCATTTT. It encodes CASSQHLDSNQPQHF.

This clone appeared a few times. This chain connects TRBV4-1 to TRBJ2-1; TRBD2 aligns across 10 bases. J was trimmed by 8 bases and V by 4 bases; bases with no gene match: 8. Germline V gene lookup returns CDR1 MGHRA and CDR2 YSYEKL. The CDR3 is 15 residues long. The DNA for the CDR3 is TGCGCCAGCAGCCCAGCGGGGGGGCCGAGGGATGAGCAGTTCTTC. As protein: CASSPAGGPRDEQFF.

This clone has only a few counts. This chain joins TRBV5-1 and TRBJ2-5; D uncertain. V was clipped by 0 bases and J by 8 bases, with 5 bases between them. CDR1 is SGHRS and CDR2 is YFSETQ in the germline V gene. The CDR3 has 11 amino acids. CDR3 loop: CASSLDLTQYF. The CDR3 nucleotides read TGCGCCAGCAGCTTGGATCTTACCCAGTACTTC.

V usage is TRBV20-1 and J usage is TRBJ1-1; D possibly corresponds to TRBD1 (6 bases). V dropped 3 bases and J dropped 13 bases, with 15 bases sitting between them. The CDR3 is 11 residues long. Per the germline V gene, CDR1 is DFQATT and CDR2 is SNEGSKA (reference sequence). The CDR3 DNA is TGCAGTGCTAGGGGAGGGACACCCGTTTTCTTT. Translating gives CSARGGTPVFF.

The V gene is TRBV30, the J gene TRBJ2-3; TRBD1 might be the D (5 bases). Germline-derived CDR1 and CDR2 are GTSNPN and SVGIG (reference sequence). The ends were cut back, 6 bases at V and 4 bases at J, with 11 bases in the middle. The CDR3 is 12 amino acids. The CDR3 sequence: CACRRGADTQYF. CDR3 sequence (DNA): TGTGCCTGTAGAAGGGGCGCAGATACGCAGTATTTT.

This clone was seen only a few times. V and J are TRBV7-9 and TRBJ1-2, with D possibly TRBD1 on 5 matching bases. The CDR3 extends over 14 amino acids. In germline, CDR1 is SEHNR, CDR2 FQNEAQ (reference sequence). With 8 bases removed from V and 5 bases from J, the gap between germline ends came to 18 bases. CDR3 sequence reads: CASGGGRSGYGYTF. CDR3 DNA: TGTGCCAGCGGGGGGGGGAGGTCCGGGTATGGCTACACCTTC.

The CDR3 spells CASSWGPGSRDGYTF. The CDR3 bases are TGCGCCAGCAGCTGGGGTCCAGGGTCCAGGGATGGCTACACCTTC. The rearrangement joins TRBV5-1 to TRBJ1-2; possible D gene TRBD1, 5 bases. Germline V gene data show CDR1 as SGHRS and CDR2 as YFSETQ. CDR3 length: 15 residues. V lost 3 bases and J 6 bases, leaving 18 bases between the germline ends. The variable domain in full, completed from reference TRBV5-1 and TRBJ1-2, reads KAGVTQTPRYLIKTRGQQVTLSCSPISGHRSVSWYQQTPGQGLQFLFEYFSETQRNKGNFPGRFSGRQFSNSRSEMNVSTLELGDSALYLCASSWGPGSRDGYTFGSGTRLTVV.

This clone was observed a handful of times. This sequence joins TRBV6-1 and TRBJ1-1; unclear D gene. V was trimmed by 8 bases and J by 5 bases, leaving 9 bases between them. Germline CDR1 reads MNHNS; CDR2 reads SASEGT. The CDR3 sequence is 11 residues long. CDR3 DNA sequence: TGTGCCAGCCGGGGAATGACTGAAGCTTTCTTT. Protein sequence: CASRGMTEAFF.

There are a few counts of this clone. This chain connects TRBV7-9 to TRBJ1-2; unclear D gene. CDR1 and CDR2 from the germline V gene are SEHNR and FQNEAQ (reference sequence). The CDR3 is made up of 17 amino acids. Between the trimmed V and J ends, which lost 6 bases and 0 bases, there was a span of 20 bases. The CDR3 reads CASRDIVADPTNYGYTF. The CDR3, as DNA: TGTGCCAGCAGGGATATAGTTGCGGATCCTACTAACTATGGCTACACCTTC.